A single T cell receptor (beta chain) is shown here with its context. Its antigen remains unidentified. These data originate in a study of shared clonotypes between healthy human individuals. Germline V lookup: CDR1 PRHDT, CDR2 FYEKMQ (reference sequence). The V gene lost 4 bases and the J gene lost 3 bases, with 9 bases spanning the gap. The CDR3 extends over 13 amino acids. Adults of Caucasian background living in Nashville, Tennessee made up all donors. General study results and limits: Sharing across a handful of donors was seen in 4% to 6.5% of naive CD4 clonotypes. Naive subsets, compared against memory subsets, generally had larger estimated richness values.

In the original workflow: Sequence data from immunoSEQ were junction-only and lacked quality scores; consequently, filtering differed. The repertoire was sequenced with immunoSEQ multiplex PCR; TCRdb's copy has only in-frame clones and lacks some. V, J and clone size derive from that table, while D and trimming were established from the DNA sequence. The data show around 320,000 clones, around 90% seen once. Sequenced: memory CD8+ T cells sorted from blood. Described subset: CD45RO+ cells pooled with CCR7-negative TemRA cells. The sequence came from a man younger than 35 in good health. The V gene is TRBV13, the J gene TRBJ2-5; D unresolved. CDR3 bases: TGTGCCAGCAGCTCGCCACCCAAAGAGACCCAGTACTTC. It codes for CASSSPPKETQYF.